This TCR beta chain was profiled in a study of Ad26.COV2.S vaccination and SARS-CoV-2 variants. Specified treatment: around 19 received Ad26.COV2.S at low or high dose, single or two shots; a few received placebo; per-sample allocation not given. At day 63 after the first vaccine or placebo injection, samples were drawn. Cohort 1b enrolled adults aged 18-55 years in Boston. The table came from immunoSEQ multiplex PCR; TCRdb's copy has only in-frame clones and leaves some out. The sample yields roughly 320,000 clones, 86% seen once. Notes on the study in general: Spike-specific responses of CD8+ and CD4+ T cells were reported to display substantial breadth after vaccination. Spike-specific TCR breadth in vaccine recipients exceeded that seen in placebo recipients.

On this clone: As yet, its antigen is unknown.

The V and J ends lost 6 bases and 4 bases respectively, with 19 bases between them. Germline assignment: CDR1 MNHEY and CDR2 SVGEGT. The CDR3 extends over 15 amino acids. The chain employs TRBV6-2 or TRBV6-3 and TRBJ2-7; possibly TRBD1 for D (7 bases). This material consisted of peripheral blood, taken in a trial of Ad26.COV2.S vaccine versus placebo. This receptor was identified in a person between 18 and 65 years old who received the Ad26.COV2.S COVID-19 vaccine or a placebo. For the CDR3, the DNA is TGTGCCAGCAGCTTATCAGGGGGGCCTACATACGAGCAGTACTTC. Encoded protein: CASSLSGGPTYEQYF.